The clone carrying this T cell receptor (beta chain) was detected once. This entry is derived from a study of control samples from healthy donors and cancer patients. Profiling relied on immunoSEQ multiplex PCR, and the TCRdb table lists in-frame clones only, not all of them. The table lists around 74,000 clones, roughly 92% of them singletons. The sequenced sample consisted of blood. The source is an older woman in good health.

CDR3 sequence (DNA): TGTGCCAGCAGCTTAGATCGAAGGTGGAGCACAGATACGCAGTATTTT. Its translation: CASSLDRRWSTDTQYF. This chain joins TRBV7-9 and TRBJ2-3, with D unclear. The CDR3 has 16 residues. Looked up from germline, CDR1 is SEHNR and CDR2 is FQNEAQ (reference sequence). Deletions cut 1 base from V and 0 bases from J, with 11 bases between.